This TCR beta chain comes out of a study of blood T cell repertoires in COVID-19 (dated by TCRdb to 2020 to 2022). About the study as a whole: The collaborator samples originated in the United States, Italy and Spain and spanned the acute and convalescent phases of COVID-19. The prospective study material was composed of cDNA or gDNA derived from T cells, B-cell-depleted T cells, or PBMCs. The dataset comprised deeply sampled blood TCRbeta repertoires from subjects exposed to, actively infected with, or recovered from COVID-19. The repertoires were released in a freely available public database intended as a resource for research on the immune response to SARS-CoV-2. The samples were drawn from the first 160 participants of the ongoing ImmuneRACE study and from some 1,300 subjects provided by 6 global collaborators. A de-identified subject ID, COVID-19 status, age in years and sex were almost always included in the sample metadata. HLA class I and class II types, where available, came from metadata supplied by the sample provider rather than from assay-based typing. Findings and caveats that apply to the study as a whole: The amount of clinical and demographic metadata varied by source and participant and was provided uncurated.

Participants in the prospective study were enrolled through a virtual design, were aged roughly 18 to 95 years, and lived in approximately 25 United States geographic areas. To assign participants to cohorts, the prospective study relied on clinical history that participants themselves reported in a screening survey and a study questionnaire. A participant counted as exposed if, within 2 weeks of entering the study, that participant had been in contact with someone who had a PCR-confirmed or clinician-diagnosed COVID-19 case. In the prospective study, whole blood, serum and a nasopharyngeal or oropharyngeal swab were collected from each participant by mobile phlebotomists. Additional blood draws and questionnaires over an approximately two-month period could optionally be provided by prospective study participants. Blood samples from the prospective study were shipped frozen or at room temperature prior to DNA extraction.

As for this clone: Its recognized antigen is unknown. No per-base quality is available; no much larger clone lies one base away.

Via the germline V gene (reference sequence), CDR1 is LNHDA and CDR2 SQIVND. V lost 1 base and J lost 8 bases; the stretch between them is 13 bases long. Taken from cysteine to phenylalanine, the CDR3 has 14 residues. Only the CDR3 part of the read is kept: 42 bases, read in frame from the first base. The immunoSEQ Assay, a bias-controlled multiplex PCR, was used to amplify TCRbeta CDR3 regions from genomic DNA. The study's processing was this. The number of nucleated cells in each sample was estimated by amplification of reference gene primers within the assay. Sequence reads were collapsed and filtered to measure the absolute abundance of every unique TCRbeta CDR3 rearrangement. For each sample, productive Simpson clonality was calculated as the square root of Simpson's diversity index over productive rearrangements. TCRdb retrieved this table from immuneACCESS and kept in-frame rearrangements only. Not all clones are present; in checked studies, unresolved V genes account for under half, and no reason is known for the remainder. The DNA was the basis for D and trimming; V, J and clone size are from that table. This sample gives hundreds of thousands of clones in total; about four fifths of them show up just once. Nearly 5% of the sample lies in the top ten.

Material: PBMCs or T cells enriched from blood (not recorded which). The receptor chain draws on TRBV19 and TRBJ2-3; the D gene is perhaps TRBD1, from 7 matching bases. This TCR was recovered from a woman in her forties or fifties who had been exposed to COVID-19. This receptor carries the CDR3 CASSIGAGGGTQYF. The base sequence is TGTGCCAGTAGTATAGGGGCAGGGGGAGGTACGCAGTATTTT.